The 7 T cell receptor beta chains reported below all come from one sample, sequenced in a study of breast tumors, draining lymph nodes, adjacent tissues. TCRdb re-analysed the multiplex PCR reads in MiXCR, keeping a single row per CDR3 protein. The table has over 15,000 distinct CDR3 sequences, approximately 55% seen once. Sample: tumor-adjacent breast tissue. These receptors all come from a female donor with breast cancer. Some clones in this sample may be carry-over from other donors' samples.

This clonotype was recorded at least ten times. The gene calls are TRBV6-1 and TRBJ2-3, with D tentatively TRBD1 (7 bases). Looked up from germline, CDR1 is MNHNS and CDR2 is SASEGT. The CDR3 is 14 amino acids. The germline V and J ends were trimmed by 8 bases and 5 bases, with 17 bases remaining between them. CDR3 coding DNA: TGTGCCAGCCCTGGGGGCGGGACAGTAGATACGCAGTATTTT. It encodes CASPGGGTVDTQYF.

This clonotype was observed at least ten times. This chain joins TRBV6-1 and TRBJ2-7; TRBD2 aligns across 10 bases. V gave up 5 bases and J gave up 0 bases; unmatched junction bases: 16. Germline V CDR1 and CDR2: MNHNS, SASEGT. The CDR3 is 19 amino acids. The CDR3 DNA reads TGTGCCAGCAGTCACGGGGTAGGGTCCAAGCGGGAGGGCTCCTACGAGCAGTACTTC. Translated: CASSHGVGSKREGSYEQYF.

This clonotype has only one observation. A single base separates this from a much larger clone, so it may be a read error. The conserved phenylalanine or tryptophan is not found at the CDR3 terminus, so this likely reflects a read error. This chain connects TRBV14 to TRBJ2-1; no clear D. Germline V gene data show CDR1 as SGHDN and CDR2 as FVKESK. The V end lost 1 base, the J end lost 4 bases, and 5 bases lay between the germline ends. This CDR3 spans 13 amino acids. The CDR3 coding sequence is TGTGCCAGCAGCCAAGGGGATTACAATGAGCAGTTCTCC. Its translation is CASSQGDYNEQFS.

The rearrangement joins TRBV10-3 to TRBJ2-7; D gene uncertain. Germline loops: CDR1 ENHRY, CDR2 SYGVKD. V shed 3 bases and J shed 0 bases, with 6 bases lying between them. CDR3 length: 13 amino acids. In DNA, the CDR3 is TGTGCCATCAGTGAACTTCCCTCCTACGAGCAGTACTTC. Its translation: CAISELPSYEQYF.

This clonotype showed up just once. The rearrangement links TRBV11-2 to TRBJ2-2; unclear D gene. CDR1 is SGHAT and CDR2 is FQNNGV in the germline V gene. Between the trimmed V and J ends, which lost 5 bases and 8 bases, there was a span of 9 bases. The length of the CDR3 is 12 residues. CDR3 region: CASSRPLGELFF. The CDR3 DNA is TGTGCCAGCAGCCGCCCGCTAGGGGAGCTGTTTTTT.

In regard to this clonotype: A read error may be the cause here, since a much bigger clone is one base away. The V and J genes are TRBV6-2 or TRBV6-3 and TRBJ2-7; 9 nucleotides match TRBD1. The length of the CDR3 is 14 residues. Germline V lookup: CDR1 MNHEY, CDR2 SVGEGT. In DNA, the CDR3 is TGTGCCAGCAGTTCCCGGGGACAGGGTTACGAGCGGTACTTC. Residues: CASSSRGQGYERYF.

This clonotype is large. This chain connects TRBV5-1 to TRBJ1-6, with D unresolved. The V gene's germline CDR1 is SGHRS and CDR2 YFSETQ. V was clipped by 4 bases and J by 7 bases, with 15 bases between them. The CDR3 length is 15 residues. CDR3 in DNA: TGCGCCAGCAGCCTGAGGTCCACAGAGAATTCACCCCTCCACTTT. Amino acids: CASSLRSTENSPLHF.